Below are 27 T cell receptor beta chains sequenced from a single sample in a study of cytotoxic CD8 clonotypes in ibrutinib-treated CLL. Using immunoSEQ multiplex PCR, the repertoire was profiled, and TCRdb retains in-frame clones only, with some absent. Of about 140,000 clones listed, roughly 90% are singletons. The source material was PBMCs, sampled after 12 months of ibrutinib treatment. These TCRs come from a human donor with chronic lymphocytic leukemia.

The rearrangement links TRBV6-5 to TRBJ2-1; D is possibly TRBD2 (6 bases). V lost 6 bases and J 3 bases, leaving 9 bases between the germline ends. There are 13 residues in the CDR3. The germline CDR1 and CDR2 sequences are MNHEY and SVGAGI. The CDR3 nucleotides are TGTGCCAGCAGCACGGGACTCTACAATGAGCAGTTCTTC. Its protein is CASSTGLYNEQFF.

This clone appeared a single time. The gene calls are TRBV10-3 and TRBJ2-1; 15 positions agree with TRBD2. The ends lost 5 bases at V and 5 bases at J; junction bases unmatched: 10. This CDR3 comprises 18 residues. Per germline, CDR1 ENHRY and CDR2 SYGVKD. The CDR3 DNA sequence: TGTGCCATCAGTTTTGGACTAGCGGGAGGGGGATACGACAATGAGCAGTTCTTC. Translating it yields CAISFGLAGGGYDNEQFF.

The chain recombines TRBV5-1 with TRBJ2-7; weak D call: TRBD1 (5 bases). Germline V gene lookup returns CDR1 SGHRS and CDR2 YFSETQ. Deletions cut 4 bases from V and 2 bases from J, with 19 bases between. This CDR3 spans 16 amino acids. DNA of the CDR3: TGCGCCAGCAGCAAGGGGCCCGGTCAATTACCCTACGAGCAGTACTTC. Translating it yields CASSKGPGQLPYEQYF.

The V call is TRBV23-1, the J call TRBJ2-2; a weak D match, TRBD1 (5 bases). TRBV23-1 is sorted into the ORF group, with uncertain function. The CDR3 spans 13 residues. The CDR3 DNA follows: TGCGCAGTGGGGCAGGAGAACACCGGGGAGCTGTTTTTT. Encoded protein: CAVGQENTGELFF.

The chain joins TRBV9 to TRBJ2-7; D gene ambiguous. Trimming shortened V by 0 bases and J by 0 bases, and 10 bases separated the two germline ends. Germline V gene data show CDR1 as SGDLS and CDR2 as YYNGEE. The CDR3 is made up of 15 amino acids. The CDR3 reads CASSVEDVSSYEQYF. The CDR3 region has the DNA TGTGCCAGCAGCGTAGAGGACGTAAGCTCCTACGAGCAGTACTTC.

V and J are TRBV5-1 and TRBJ2-2, with D perhaps TRBD1 (6 bases). CDR1 is SGHRS, CDR2 YFSETQ, per germline. With 7 bases removed from V and 1 base from J, the gap between germline ends came to 14 bases. The CDR3 sequence is 15 residues long. The CDR3 DNA reads as TGCGCCAGCTCAAACCAGGGACAGAACACCGGGGAGCTGTTTTTT. Its protein is CASSNQGQNTGELFF.

V usage is TRBV21-1 and J usage is TRBJ2-1; the table assigns TRBD1, which was not confirmed against the DNA. TRBV21-1 is recorded as a pseudogene. This CDR3 has 12 residues. CDR3 DNA sequence: TGTGCCAGCAGAGGGGGCTACAATGAGCAGTTCTTC. Translating it yields CASRGGYNEQFF.

The rearrangement links TRBV15 to TRBJ2-5, with a weak D call TRBD1 (6 bases). CDR3 length equals 14 residues. V lost 4 bases to trimming and J lost 3 bases, with 12 bases between them. Looked up from germline, CDR1 is LNHNV and CDR2 is YYDKDF (reference sequence). The CDR3, as DNA: TGTGCCACCAGCATCGGACAGACGAAAGAGACCCAGTACTTC. As protein: CATSIGQTKETQYF.

The J gene is TRBJ1-5, the V gene TRBV27; 7 nucleotides match TRBD1. Germline CDR1 MNHEY, CDR2 SMNVEV (reference sequence). Losses at the gene ends were 0 bases for V and 3 bases for J; bases not matched to a gene: 8. This CDR3 comprises 17 residues. CDR3 residues: CASSLSRWRGLNQPQHF. CDR3 DNA: TGTGCCAGCAGTTTATCCCGATGGAGGGGGCTCAATCAGCCCCAGCATTTT.

The V gene is TRBV11-1, the J gene TRBJ2-5, with D uncertain. Germline CDR1 reads SGHAT; CDR2 reads FQDESV (reference sequence). V lost 5 bases and J 5 bases, leaving 6 bases between the germline ends. This CDR3 is 11 amino acids long. As DNA, the CDR3 is TGTGCCAGCAGCGTGCTCGAGACCCAGTACTTC. This gives the protein CASSVLETQYF.

The chain has TRBV30 and TRBJ2-7; 11 nucleotides match TRBD1. With 2 bases clipped from V and 5 bases from J, the junction kept 2 bases outside the gene matches. Germline lookup yields CDR1 GTSNPN and CDR2 SVGIG (reference sequence). This CDR3 region has 13 residues. CDR3 region: CAWSWTGGDEQYF. The CDR3, as DNA: TGTGCCTGGAGTTGGACAGGGGGCGACGAGCAGTACTTC.

J is TRBJ2-2 and V is TRBV29-1; 12 bases agree with TRBD2. The CDR3 spans 14 residues. The germline gives CDR1 SQVTM, CDR2 ANQGSEA. V was clipped by 6 bases and J by 5 bases; unmatched bases: 4. The CDR3 DNA reads TGCAGCGTCAAACTAGCGGGGGGAACCGGGGAGCTGTTTTTT. This sequence encodes CSVKLAGGTGELFF.

The V gene is TRBV7-2, the J gene TRBJ2-7, with D possibly matching TRBD2 (6 bases). The ends were cut back, 5 bases at V and 2 bases at J, with 16 bases in the middle. The CDR3 has 15 amino acids. The V gene's germline CDR1 is SGHTA and CDR2 FQGNSA. The CDR3 region has the DNA TGTGCCAGCAGCCCCTGGGGCGGGGTCCCCTACGAGCAGTACTTC. Its protein is CASSPWGGVPYEQYF.

This sequence joins TRBV14 and TRBJ1-2, with 8 bases that match TRBD1. The junction had 15 bases not matched to a gene; V was cut back by 8 bases and J by 7 bases. The germline CDR1 and CDR2 sequences are SGHDN and FVKESK. The CDR3 length is 15 residues. The CDR3 bases are TGTGCCAGCTCCCCGGGACAGGCCCTGAGGAGTGGCTACACCTTC. It specifies CASSPGQALRSGYTF.

This rearrangement joins TRBV19 to TRBJ1-5; D not resolved. CDR1 LNHDA and CDR2 SQIVND come from the germline V gene (reference sequence). CDR3 length: 14 amino acids. The ends were cut back, 3 bases at V and 7 bases at J, with 13 bases in the middle. The CDR3 reads CASSIGSPKQPQHF. In nucleotides, the CDR3 is TGTGCCAGTAGTATTGGCTCCCCGAAGCAGCCCCAGCATTTT.

V and J are TRBV5-6 and TRBJ2-7; D is ambiguous. This CDR3 contains 14 residues. Looked up from germline, CDR1 is SGHDT and CDR2 is YYEEEE. Trimming took 6 bases from V and 2 from J, leaving 15 bases between them. For the CDR3, the DNA is TGTGCCAGCACTCAGACTCCTCCTACCTACGAGCAGTACTTC. This gives the protein CASTQTPPTYEQYF. The entire variable domain, with the rest obtained from reference TRBV5-6 and TRBJ2-7, is as follows: DAGVTQSPTHLIKTRGQQVTLRCSPKSGHDTVSWYQQALGQGPQFIFQYYEEEERQRGNFPDRFSGHQFPNYSSELNVNALLLGDSALYLCASTQTPPTYEQYFGPGTRLTVT.

The gene calls are TRBV19 and TRBJ2-3; 7 nucleotides agree with TRBD2. Germline V gives CDR1 LNHDA, CDR2 SQIVND (reference sequence). This CDR3 is 13 amino acids long. The trim removed 7 bases at V and 5 bases at J, leaving 6 bases unmatched. The CDR3 nucleotides are TGTGCCAGTATGGCGGGAGTTGAAGATACGCAGTATTTT. Translated: CASMAGVEDTQYF.

CDR3 protein: CASSSPERPRGNEQFF. CDR3 sequence (DNA): TGTGCCAGCAGCTCCCCTGAGCGCCCCAGGGGCAATGAGCAGTTCTTC. The chain has TRBV21-1 and TRBJ2-1; the DNA was not used to check the table's D call, TRBD1. TRBV21-1 is noted as a pseudogene. The CDR3 extends over 16 amino acids.

The chain is built from TRBV18 and TRBJ2-7; possible D gene TRBD1, 6 bases. The germline gives CDR1 KGHSH, CDR2 LQKENI. The CDR3 has 17 amino acids. Trimming took off 1 base at V and 1 base at J, with 17 bases between the two ends. CDR3 sequence reads: CASSPRQTGMGSYEQYF. CDR3 sequence (DNA): TGTGCCAGCTCACCACGTCAGACAGGAATGGGTTCCTACGAGCAGTACTTC. The variable domain in full, with the rest retrieved from reference TRBV18 and TRBJ2-7, is NAGVMQNPRHLVRRRGQEARLRCSPMKGHSHVYWYRQLPEEGLKFMVYLQKENIIDESGMPKERFSAEFPKEGPSILRIQQVVRGDSAAYFCASSPRQTGMGSYEQYFGPGTRLTVT.

The V call is TRBV11-2, the J call TRBJ1-2; D uncertain. Trimming took off 7 bases at V and 6 bases at J, with 15 bases between the two ends. Germline loops: CDR1 SGHAT, CDR2 FQNNGV. CDR3 length: 13 residues. The CDR3 reads CASTRLMVHGYTF. The CDR3 DNA reads TGTGCCAGCACCCGACTGATGGTACATGGCTACACCTTC.

The J gene is TRBJ1-1, the V gene TRBV11-1; D is possibly TRBD1 (6 bases). Deletions cut 3 bases from V and 1 base from J, with 15 bases between. Germline assignment: CDR1 SGHAT and CDR2 FQDESV (reference sequence). CDR3 length: 16 residues. CDR3 residues: CASSFRGKYSNTEAFF. CDR3 DNA: TGTGCCAGCAGCTTCAGGGGAAAGTATTCGAACACTGAAGCTTTCTTT.

The chain carries TRBV28 and TRBJ2-2, with D perhaps matching TRBD1 or TRBD2 (5 bases each). The CDR3 sequence is 14 residues long. V shed 2 bases and J shed 5 bases, with 9 bases lying between them. The germline gives CDR1 MDHEN, CDR2 SYDVKM. The DNA for the CDR3 is TGTGCCAGCAGTTTAGCTGGGGGTACCGGGGAGCTGTTTTTT. Its translation: CASSLAGGTGELFF.

This chain uses TRBV5-1 with TRBJ2-7; D unresolved. With 0 bases removed from V and 3 bases from J, the gap between germline ends came to 7 bases. The CDR3 covers 13 residues. CDR1 is SGHRS and CDR2 is YFSETQ in the germline V gene. The CDR3 region is CASSLDSYYEQYF. DNA for the CDR3: TGCGCCAGCAGCTTGGACAGCTACTACGAGCAGTACTTC.

This chain uses TRBV9 with TRBJ1-3, with D uncertain. Germline lookup yields CDR1 SGDLS and CDR2 YYNGEE. CDR3 size: 16 residues. The germline V and J ends were trimmed by 0 bases and 0 bases, with 10 bases remaining between them. DNA of the CDR3: TGTGCCAGCAGCGTAGTGGGCAGCCGCTCTGGAAACACCATATATTTT. Translating gives CASSVVGSRSGNTIYF.

The chain recombines TRBV7-3 with TRBJ2-2; no firm D call. The CDR3 has 13 amino acids. Trimming stripped 5 bases from V and 6 bases from J, with 10 bases between. Germline V CDR1 and CDR2: SGHTA, FQGTGA. CDR3 residues: CASSQSWPGELFF. CDR3 sequence (DNA): TGTGCCAGCAGCCAAAGCTGGCCCGGGGAGCTGTTTTTT. The whole variable domain, filled in from reference TRBV7-3 and TRBJ2-2, reads GAGVSQTPSNKVTEKGKYVELRCDPISGHTALYWYRQSLGQGPEFLIYFQGTGAADDSGLPNDRFFAVRPEGSVSTLKIQRTERGDSAVYLCASSQSWPGELFFGEGSRLTVL.

The chain has TRBV25-1 and TRBJ2-5; 7 bases line up with TRBD2. Unmatched junction bases numbered 5, after V lost 6 bases and J lost 4 bases. Germline CDR1 and CDR2: MGHDK and SYGVNS. The CDR3 is 13 residues long. The CDR3 loop is CASRTSVIETQYF. The CDR3 bases are TGTGCCAGCAGAACTAGCGTGATAGAGACCCAGTACTTC.

V usage is TRBV9 and J usage is TRBJ2-1, with D uncertain. V lost 0 bases and J lost 0, with 7 bases in between. The germline V gene has CDR1 SGDLS and CDR2 YYNGEE. CDR3 length: 15 amino acids. DNA of the CDR3: TGTGCCAGCAGCGTAGAGCCACGCTCCTACAATGAGCAGTTCTTC. This encodes CASSVEPRSYNEQFF.